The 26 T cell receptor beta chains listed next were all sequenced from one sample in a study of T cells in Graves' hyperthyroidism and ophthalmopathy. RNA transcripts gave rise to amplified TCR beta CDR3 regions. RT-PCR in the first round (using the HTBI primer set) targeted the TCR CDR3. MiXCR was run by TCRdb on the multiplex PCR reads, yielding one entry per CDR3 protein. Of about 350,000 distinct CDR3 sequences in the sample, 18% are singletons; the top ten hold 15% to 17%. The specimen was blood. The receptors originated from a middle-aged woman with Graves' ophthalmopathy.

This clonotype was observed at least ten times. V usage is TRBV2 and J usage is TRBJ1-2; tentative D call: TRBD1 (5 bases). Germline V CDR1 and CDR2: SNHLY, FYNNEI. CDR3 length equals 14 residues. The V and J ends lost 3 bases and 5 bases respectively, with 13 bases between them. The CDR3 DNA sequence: TGTGCCAGCAGTGATCCGACAGTCGGTTATGGCTACACCTTC. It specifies CASSDPTVGYGYTF. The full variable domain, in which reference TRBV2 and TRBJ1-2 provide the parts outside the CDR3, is EPEVTQTPSHQVTQMGQEVILRCVPISNHLYFYWYRQILGQKVEFLVSFYNNEISEKSEIFDDQFSVERPDGSNFTLKIRSTKLEDSAMYFCASSDPTVGYGYTFGSGTRLTVV.

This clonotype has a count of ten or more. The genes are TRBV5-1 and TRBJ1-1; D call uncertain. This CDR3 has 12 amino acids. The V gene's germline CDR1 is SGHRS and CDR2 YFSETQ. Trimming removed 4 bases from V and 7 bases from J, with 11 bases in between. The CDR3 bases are TGCGCCAGCAGCATAGACGGAAATGAAGCTTTCTTT. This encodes CASSIDGNEAFF. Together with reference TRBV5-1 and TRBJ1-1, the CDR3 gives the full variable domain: KAGVTQTPRYLIKTRGQQVTLSCSPISGHRSVSWYQQTPGQGLQFLFEYFSETQRNKGNFPGRFSGRQFSNSRSEMNVSTLELGDSALYLCASSIDGNEAFFGQGTRLTVV.

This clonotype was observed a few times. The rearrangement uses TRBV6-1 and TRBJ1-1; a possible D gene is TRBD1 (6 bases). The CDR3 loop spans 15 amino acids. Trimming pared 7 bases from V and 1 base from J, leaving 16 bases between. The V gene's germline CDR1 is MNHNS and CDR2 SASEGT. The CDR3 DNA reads TGTGCCAGCAAGCACCAGGGGACCTCGAACACTGAAGCTTTCTTT. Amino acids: CASKHQGTSNTEAFF.

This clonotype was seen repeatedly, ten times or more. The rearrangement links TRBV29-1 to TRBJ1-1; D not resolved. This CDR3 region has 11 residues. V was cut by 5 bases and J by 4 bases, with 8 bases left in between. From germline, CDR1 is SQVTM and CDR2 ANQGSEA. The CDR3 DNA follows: TGCAGCGTTATCAAGGCCACTGAAGCTTTCTTT. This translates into CSVIKATEAFF.

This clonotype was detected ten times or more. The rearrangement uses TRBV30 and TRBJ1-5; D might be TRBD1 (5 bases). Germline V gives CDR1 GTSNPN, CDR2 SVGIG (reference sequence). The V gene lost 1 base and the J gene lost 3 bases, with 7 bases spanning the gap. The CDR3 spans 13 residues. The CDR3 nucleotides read TGTGCCTGGAGTGGACAGCCCAATCAGCCCCAGCATTTT. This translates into CAWSGQPNQPQHF.

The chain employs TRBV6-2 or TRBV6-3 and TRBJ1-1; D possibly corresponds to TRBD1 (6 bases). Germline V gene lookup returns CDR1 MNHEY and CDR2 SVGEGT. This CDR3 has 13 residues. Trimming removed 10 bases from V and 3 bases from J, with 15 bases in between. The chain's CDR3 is CATKNNRDTEAFF. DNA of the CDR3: TGTGCCACCAAAAACAACAGGGACACTGAAGCTTTCTTT.

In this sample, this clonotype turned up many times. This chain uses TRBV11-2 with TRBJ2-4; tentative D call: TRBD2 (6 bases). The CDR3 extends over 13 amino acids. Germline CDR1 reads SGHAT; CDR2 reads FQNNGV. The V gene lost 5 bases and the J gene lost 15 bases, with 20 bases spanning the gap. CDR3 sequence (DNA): TGTGCCAGCAGCATGTATACCAGCGGGCCTCGGTACTTC. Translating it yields CASSMYTSGPRYF.

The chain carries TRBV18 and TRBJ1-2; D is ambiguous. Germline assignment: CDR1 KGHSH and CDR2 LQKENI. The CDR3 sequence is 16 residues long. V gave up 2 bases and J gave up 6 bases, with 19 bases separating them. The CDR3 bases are TGTGCCAGCTCACCAGGTCACGGGCTCCTCATGGATGGCTACACCTTC. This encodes CASSPGHGLLMDGYTF.

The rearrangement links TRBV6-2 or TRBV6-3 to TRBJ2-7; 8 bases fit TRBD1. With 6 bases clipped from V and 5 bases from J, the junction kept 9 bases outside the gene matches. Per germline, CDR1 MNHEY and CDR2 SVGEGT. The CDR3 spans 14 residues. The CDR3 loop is CASSLGQVADEQYF. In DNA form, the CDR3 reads TGTGCCAGCAGCTTGGGACAGGTGGCCGACGAGCAGTACTTC.

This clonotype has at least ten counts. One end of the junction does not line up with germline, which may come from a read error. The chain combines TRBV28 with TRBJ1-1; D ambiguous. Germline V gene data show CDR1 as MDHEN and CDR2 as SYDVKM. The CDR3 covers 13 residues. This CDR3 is CASSLYGGLKVVF. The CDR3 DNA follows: TGTGCCAGCAGTTTATACGGAGGACTAAAAGTCGTCTTT.

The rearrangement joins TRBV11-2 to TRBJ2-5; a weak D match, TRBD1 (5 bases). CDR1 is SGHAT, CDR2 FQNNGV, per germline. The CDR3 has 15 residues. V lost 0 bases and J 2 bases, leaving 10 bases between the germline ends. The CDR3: CASSLDRAGQETQYF. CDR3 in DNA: TGTGCCAGCAGCTTAGACCGAGCAGGGCAAGAGACCCAGTACTTC.

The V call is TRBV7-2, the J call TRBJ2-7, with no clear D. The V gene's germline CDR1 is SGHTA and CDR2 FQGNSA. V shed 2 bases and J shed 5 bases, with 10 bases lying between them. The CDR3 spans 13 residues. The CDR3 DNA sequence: TGTGCCAGCAGCTTAAGGCACGACCACGAGCAGTACTTC. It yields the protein CASSLRHDHEQYF.

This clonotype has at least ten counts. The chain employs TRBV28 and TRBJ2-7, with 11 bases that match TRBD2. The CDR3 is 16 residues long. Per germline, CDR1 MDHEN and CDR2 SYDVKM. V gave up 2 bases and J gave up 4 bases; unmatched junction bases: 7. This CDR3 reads CASSLQGLAATYEQYF. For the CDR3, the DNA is TGTGCCAGCAGTTTACAGGGACTAGCGGCGACTTACGAGCAGTACTTC. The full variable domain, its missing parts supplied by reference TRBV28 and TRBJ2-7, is DVKVTQSSRYLVKRTGEKVFLECVQDMDHENMFWYRQDPGLGLRLIYFSYDVKMKEKGDIPEGYSVSREKKERFSLILESASTNQTSMYLCASSLQGLAATYEQYFGPGTRLTVT.

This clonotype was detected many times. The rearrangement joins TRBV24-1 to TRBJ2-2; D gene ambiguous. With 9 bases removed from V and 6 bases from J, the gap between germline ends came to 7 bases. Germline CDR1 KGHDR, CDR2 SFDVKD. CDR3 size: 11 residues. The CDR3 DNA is TGTGCCACCCAGAGTGCCGGGGAGCTGTTTTTT. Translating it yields CATQSAGELFF.

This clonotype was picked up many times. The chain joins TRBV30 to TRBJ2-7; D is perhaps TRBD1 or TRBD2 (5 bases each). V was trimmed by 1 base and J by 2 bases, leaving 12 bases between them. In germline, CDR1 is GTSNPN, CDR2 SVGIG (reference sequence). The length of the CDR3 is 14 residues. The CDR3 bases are TGTGCCTGGAGTGGGGGGAAGGGGACCTACGAGCAGTACTTC. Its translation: CAWSGGKGTYEQYF.

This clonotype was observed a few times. The CDR3, as DNA: TGCGCACCGGAAGGGACTTCCAATTCCTACGAGCAGTACTTC. It codes for CAPEGTSNSYEQYF. The chain couples TRBV20-1 to TRBJ2-7; D perhaps matches TRBD2 (6 bases). The CDR3 totals 14 residues. Germline V gene data show CDR1 as DFQATT and CDR2 as SNEGSKA (reference sequence).

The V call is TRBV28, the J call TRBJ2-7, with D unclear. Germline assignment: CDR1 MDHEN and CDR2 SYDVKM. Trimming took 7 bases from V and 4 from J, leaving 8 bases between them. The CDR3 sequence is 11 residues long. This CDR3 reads CASMREYEQYF. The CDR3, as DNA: TGTGCCAGCATGCGAGAATACGAGCAGTACTTC.

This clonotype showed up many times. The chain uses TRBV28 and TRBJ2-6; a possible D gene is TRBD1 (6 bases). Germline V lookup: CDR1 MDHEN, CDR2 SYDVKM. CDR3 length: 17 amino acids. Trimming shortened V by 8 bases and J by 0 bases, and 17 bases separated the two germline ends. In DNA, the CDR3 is TGTGCCAGCGATACAGGGAACCCCTTCTCTGGGGCCAACGTCCTGACTTTC. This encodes CASDTGNPFSGANVLTF.

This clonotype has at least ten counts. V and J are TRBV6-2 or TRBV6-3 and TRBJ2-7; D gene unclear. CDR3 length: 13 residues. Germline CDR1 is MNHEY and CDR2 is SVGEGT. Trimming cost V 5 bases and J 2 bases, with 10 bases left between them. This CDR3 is CASSRTKAYEQYF. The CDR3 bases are TGTGCCAGCAGTCGGACCAAGGCCTACGAGCAGTACTTC.

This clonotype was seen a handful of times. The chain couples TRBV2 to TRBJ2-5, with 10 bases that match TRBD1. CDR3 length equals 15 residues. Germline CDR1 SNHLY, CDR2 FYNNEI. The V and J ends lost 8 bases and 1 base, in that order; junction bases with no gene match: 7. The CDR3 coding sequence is TGTGCCAGCGAGGGGGGACAGGGGTTCCAAGAGACCCAGTACTTC. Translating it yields CASEGGQGFQETQYF.

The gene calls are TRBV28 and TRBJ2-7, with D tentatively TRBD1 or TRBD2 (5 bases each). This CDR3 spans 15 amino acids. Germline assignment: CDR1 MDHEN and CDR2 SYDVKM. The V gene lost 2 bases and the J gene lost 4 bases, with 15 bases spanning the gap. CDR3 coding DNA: TGTGCCAGCAGTTTAGAGGGACCGTCTTGGTACGAGCAGTACTTC. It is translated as CASSLEGPSWYEQYF. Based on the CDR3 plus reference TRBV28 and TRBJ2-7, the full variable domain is DVKVTQSSRYLVKRTGEKVFLECVQDMDHENMFWYRQDPGLGLRLIYFSYDVKMKEKGDIPEGYSVSREKKERFSLILESASTNQTSMYLCASSLEGPSWYEQYFGPGTRLTVT.

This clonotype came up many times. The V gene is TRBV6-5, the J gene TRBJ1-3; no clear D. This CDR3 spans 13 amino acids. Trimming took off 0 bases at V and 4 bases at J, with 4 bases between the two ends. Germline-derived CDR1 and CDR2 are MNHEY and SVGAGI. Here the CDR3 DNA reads TGTGCCAGCAGTTACTCAGTAGGAAACACCATATATTTT. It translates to CASSYSVGNTIYF.

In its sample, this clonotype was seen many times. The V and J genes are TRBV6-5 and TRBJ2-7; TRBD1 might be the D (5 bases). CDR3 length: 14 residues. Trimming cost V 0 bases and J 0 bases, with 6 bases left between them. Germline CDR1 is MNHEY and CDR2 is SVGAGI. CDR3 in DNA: TGTGCCAGCAGTTACTCGGACAACTCCTACGAGCAGTACTTC. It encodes CASSYSDNSYEQYF.

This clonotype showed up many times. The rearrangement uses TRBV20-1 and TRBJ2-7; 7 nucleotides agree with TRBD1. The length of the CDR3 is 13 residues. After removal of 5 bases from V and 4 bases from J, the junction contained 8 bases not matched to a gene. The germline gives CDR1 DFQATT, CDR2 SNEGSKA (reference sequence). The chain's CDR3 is CSAHPGTEYEQYF. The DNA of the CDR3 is TGCAGTGCTCACCCCGGGACAGAATACGAGCAGTACTTC.

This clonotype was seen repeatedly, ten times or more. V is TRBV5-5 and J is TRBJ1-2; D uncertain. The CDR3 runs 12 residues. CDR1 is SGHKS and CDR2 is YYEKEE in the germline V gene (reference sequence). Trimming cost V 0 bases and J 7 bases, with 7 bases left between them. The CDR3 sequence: CASSLGTGGYTF. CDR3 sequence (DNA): TGTGCCAGCAGCTTGGGGACCGGTGGCTACACCTTC. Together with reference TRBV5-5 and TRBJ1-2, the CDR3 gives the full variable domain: DAGVTQSPTHLIKTRGQQVTLRCSPISGHKSVSWYQQVLGQGPQFIFQYYEKEERGRGNFPDRFSARQFPNYSSELNVNALLLGDSALYLCASSLGTGGYTFGSGTRLTVV.

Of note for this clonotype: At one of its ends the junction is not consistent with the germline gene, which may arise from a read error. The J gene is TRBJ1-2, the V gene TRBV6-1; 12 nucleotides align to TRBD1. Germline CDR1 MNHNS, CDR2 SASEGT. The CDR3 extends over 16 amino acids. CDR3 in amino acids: CASSQPGQGAFYSYTF. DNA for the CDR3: TGTGCCAGCAGTCAACCGGGACAGGGGGCTTTCTATAGCTACACCTTC.